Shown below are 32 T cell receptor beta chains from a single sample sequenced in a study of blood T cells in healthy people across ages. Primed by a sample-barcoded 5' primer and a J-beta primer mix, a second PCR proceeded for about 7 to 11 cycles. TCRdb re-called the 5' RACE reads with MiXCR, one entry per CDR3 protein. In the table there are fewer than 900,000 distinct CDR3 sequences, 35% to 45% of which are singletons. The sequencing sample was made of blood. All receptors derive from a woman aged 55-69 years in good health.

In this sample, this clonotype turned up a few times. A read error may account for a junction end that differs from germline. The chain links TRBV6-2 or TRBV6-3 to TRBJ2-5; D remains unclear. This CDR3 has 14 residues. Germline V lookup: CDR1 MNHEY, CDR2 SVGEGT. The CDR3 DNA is TGTGCCAGCAGTGACTCGAAACAGCAAGAGACCCAGTACTTC. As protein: CASSDSKQQETQYF.

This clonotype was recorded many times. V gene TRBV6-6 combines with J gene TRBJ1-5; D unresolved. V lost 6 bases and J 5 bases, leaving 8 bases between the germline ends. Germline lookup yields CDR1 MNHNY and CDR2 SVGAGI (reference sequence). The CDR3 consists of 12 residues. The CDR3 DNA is TGTGCCAGCAGACCAGGTGATCAGCCCCAGCATTTT. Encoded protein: CASRPGDQPQHF.

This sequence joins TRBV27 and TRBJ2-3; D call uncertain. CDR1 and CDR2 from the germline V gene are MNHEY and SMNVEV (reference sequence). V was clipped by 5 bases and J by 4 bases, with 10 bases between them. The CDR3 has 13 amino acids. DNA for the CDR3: TGTGCCAGCAGTGGATCGAGACCAGATACGCAGTATTTT. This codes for CASSGSRPDTQYF.

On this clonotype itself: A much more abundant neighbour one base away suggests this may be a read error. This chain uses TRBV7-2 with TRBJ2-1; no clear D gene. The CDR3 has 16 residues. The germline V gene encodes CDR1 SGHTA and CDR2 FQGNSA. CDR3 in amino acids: CVSSLVANSPSKTLFF. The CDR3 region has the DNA TGTGTCAGCAGCTTAGTTGCCAACTCCCCATCCAAGACCCTGTTCTTC. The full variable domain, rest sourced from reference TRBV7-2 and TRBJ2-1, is GAGVSQSPSNKVTEKGKDVELRCDPISGHTALYWYRQSLGQGLEFLIYFQGNSAPDKSGLPSDRFSAERTGGSVSTLTIQRTQQEDSAVYLCVSSLVANSPSKTLFFGPGTRLTVL.

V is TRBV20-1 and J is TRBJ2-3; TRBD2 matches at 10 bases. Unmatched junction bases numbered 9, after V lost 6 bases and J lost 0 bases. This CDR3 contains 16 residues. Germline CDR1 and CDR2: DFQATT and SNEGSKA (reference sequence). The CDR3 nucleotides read TGCAGTGCGGATCCGGGACTAGCGACCAGCACAGATACGCAGTATTTT. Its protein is CSADPGLATSTDTQYF.

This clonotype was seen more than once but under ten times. CDR3 residues: CASSLRGGTSGSSGTQETQYF. The CDR3 bases are TGTGCCAGCAGTTTACGGGGGGGGACTAGCGGGAGTTCCGGGACACAAGAGACCCAGTACTTC. The rearrangement uses TRBV12-3 or TRBV12-4 and TRBJ2-5; 14 bases map to TRBD2. The CDR3 has 21 amino acids. Trimming removed 2 bases from V and 2 bases from J; junction bases left unmatched: 16.

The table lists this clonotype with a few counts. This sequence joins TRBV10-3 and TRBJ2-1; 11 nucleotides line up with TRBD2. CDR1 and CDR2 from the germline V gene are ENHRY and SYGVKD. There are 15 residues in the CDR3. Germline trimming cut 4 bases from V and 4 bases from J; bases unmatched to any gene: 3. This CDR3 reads CAISVGTSGYNEQFF. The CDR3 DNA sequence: TGTGCCATCAGTGTGGGGACTAGCGGTTACAATGAGCAGTTCTTC.

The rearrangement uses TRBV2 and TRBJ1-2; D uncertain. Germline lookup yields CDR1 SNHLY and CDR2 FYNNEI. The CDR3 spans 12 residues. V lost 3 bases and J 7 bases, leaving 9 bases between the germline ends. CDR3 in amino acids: CASSEGSGGYTF. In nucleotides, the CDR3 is TGTGCCAGCAGTGAGGGCAGTGGTGGCTACACCTTC.

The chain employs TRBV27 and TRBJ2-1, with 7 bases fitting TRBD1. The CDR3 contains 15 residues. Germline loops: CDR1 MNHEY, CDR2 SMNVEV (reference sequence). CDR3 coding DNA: TGTGCAACTCAGAAAGGGGGACAGCCCTACAATGAGCAGTTCTTC. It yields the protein CATQKGGQPYNEQFF.

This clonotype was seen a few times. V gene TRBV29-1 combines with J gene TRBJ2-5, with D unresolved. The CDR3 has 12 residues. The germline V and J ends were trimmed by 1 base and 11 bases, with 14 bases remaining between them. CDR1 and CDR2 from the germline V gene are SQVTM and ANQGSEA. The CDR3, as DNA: TGCAGCGTTGAAGTTCAAGGAAATGAGCAGTACTTC. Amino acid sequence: CSVEVQGNEQYF.

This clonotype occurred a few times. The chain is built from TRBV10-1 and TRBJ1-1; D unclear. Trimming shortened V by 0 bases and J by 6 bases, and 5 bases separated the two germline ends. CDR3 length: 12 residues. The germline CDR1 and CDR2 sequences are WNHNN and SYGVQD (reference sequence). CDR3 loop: CASSESKAEAFF. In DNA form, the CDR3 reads TGCGCCAGCAGTGAGTCGAAAGCTGAAGCTTTCTTT.

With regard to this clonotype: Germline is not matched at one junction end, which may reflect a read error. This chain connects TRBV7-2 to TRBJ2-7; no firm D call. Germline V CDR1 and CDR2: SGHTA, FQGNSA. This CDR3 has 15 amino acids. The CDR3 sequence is CVSSPITGPAYEQYF. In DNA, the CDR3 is TGTGTCAGCAGTCCTATTACGGGCCCTGCCTACGAGCAGTACTTC. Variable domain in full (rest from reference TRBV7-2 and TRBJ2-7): GAGVSQSPSNKVTEKGKDVELRCDPISGHTALYWYRQSLGQGLEFLIYFQGNSAPDKSGLPSDRFSAERTGGSVSTLTIQRTQQEDSAVYLCVSSPITGPAYEQYFGPGTRLTVT.

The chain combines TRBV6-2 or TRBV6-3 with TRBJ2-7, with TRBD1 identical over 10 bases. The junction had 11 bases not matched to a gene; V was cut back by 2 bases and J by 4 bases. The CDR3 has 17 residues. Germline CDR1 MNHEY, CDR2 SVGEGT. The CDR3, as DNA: TGTGCCAGCAGTTACCCCGGGACAGGGGTGGCCGTATACGAGCAGTACTTC. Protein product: CASSYPGTGVAVYEQYF.

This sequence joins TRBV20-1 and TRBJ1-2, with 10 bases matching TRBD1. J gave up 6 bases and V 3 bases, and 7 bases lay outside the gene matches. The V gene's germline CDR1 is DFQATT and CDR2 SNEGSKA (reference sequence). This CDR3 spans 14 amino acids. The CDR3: CSASQTGGDDGYTF. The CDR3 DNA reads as TGCAGTGCTAGTCAGACAGGGGGCGACGATGGCTACACCTTC.

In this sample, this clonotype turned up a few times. This CDR3 is CASRNSDGGSQETQYF. In DNA form, the CDR3 reads TGTGCCAGCAGGAATTCGGACGGAGGGAGCCAAGAGACCCAGTACTTC. The J gene is TRBJ2-5, the V gene TRBV7-9, with D tentatively TRBD2 (6 bases). V was cut by 6 bases and J by 1 base, with 18 bases left in between. Germline lookup yields CDR1 SEHNR and CDR2 FQNEAQ (reference sequence). The CDR3 covers 16 residues.

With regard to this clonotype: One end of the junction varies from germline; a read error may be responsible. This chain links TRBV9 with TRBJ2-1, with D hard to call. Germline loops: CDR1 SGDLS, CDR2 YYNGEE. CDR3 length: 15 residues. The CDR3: CASCVSNASNNEQFF. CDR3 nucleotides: TGTGCCAGCTGCGTTAGCAACGCTTCTAACAATGAGCAGTTCTTC.

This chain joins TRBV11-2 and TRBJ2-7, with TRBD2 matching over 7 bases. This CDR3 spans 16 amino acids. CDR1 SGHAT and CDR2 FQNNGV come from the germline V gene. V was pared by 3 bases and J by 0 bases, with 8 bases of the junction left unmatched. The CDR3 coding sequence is TGTGCCAGCAGCTTTGGTAGCGGGCTAAGCTCCTACGAGCAGTACTTC. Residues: CASSFGSGLSSYEQYF.

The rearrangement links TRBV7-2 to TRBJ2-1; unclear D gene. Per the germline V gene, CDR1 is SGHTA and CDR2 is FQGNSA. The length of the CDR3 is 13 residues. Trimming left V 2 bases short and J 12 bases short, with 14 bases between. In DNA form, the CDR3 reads TGTGCCAGCAGCTTAAGGCCTTACAATAGGCAGTTCTTC. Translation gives CASSLRPYNRQFF.

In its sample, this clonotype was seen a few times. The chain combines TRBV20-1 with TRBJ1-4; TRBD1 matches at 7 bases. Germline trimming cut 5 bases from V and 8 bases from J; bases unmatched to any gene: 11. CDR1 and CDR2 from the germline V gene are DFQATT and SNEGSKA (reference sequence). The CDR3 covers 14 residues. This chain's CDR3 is CSARGQALEEKLFF. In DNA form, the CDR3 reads TGCAGTGCTCGCGGACAGGCTCTAGAGGAAAAACTGTTTTTT.

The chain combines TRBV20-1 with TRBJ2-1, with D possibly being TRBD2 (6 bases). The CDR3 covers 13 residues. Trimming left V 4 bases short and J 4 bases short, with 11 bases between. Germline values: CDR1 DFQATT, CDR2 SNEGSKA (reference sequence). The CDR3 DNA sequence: TGCAGTGCTACCTTAGCGGATTACAATGAGCAGTTCTTC. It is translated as CSATLADYNEQFF.

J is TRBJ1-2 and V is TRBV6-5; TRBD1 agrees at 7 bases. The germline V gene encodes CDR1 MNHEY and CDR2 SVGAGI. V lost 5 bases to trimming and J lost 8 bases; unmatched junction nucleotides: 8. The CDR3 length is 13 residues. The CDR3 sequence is CASSTTGVAGYTF. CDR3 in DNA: TGTGCCAGCAGTACCACAGGGGTCGCAGGCTACACCTTC.

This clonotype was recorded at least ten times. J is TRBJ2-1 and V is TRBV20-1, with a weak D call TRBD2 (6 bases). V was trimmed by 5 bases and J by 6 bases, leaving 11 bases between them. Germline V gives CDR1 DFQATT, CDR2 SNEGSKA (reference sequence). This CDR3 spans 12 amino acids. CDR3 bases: TGCAGTGCTCCAGGGACTCTCAATGAGCAGTTCTTC. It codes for CSAPGTLNEQFF.

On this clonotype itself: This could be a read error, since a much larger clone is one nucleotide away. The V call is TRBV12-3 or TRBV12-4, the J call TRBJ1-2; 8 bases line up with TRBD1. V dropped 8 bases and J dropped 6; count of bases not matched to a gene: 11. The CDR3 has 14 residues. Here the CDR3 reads CASGQNRGKNGYTF. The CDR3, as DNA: TGTGCCAGCGGCCAGAACAGGGGGAAGAATGGCTACACCTTC.

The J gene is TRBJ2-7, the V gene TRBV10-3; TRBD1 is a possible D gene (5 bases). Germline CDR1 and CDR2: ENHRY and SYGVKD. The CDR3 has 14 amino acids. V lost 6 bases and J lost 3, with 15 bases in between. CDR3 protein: CAISTGDGVYEQYF. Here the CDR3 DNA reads TGTGCCATCAGCACAGGAGATGGTGTCTACGAGCAGTACTTC.

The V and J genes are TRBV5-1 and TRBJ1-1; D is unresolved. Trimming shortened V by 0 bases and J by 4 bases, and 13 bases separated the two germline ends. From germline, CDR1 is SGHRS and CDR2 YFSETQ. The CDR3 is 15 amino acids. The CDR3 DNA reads TGCGCCAGCAGCTTGGGCAGTGTGGCGAGCACTGAAGCTTTCTTT. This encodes CASSLGSVASTEAFF.

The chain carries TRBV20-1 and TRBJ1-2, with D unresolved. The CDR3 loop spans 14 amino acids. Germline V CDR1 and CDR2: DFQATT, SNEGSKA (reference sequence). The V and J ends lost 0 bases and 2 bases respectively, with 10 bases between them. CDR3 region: CSARDWRKNYGYTF. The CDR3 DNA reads TGCAGTGCTAGAGATTGGCGGAAAAACTATGGCTACACCTTC.

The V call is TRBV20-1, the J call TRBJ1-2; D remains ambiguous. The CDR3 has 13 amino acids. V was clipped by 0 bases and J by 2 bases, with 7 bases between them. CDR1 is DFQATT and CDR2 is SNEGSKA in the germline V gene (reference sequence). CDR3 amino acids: CSARDWANYGYTF. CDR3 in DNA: TGCAGTGCTAGAGATTGGGCGAACTATGGCTACACCTTC.

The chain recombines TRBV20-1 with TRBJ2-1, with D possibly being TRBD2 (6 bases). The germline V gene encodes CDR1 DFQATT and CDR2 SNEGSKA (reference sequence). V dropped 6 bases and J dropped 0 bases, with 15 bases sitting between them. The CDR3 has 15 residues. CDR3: CSAETPGDSYNEQFF. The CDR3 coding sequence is TGCAGTGCCGAGACTCCGGGAGACTCCTACAATGAGCAGTTCTTC.

The CDR3 DNA is TGTGCCAGCAGGCGCGGGACTAGCGGGACCAACACCGGGGAGCTGTTTTTT. The encoded protein is CASRRGTSGTNTGELFF. This rearrangement joins TRBV6-2 or TRBV6-3 to TRBJ2-2; 13 bases agree with TRBD2. The J segment lost 2 bases and the V segment lost 6 bases, leaving 6 bases of the junction unmatched. Germline assignment: CDR1 MNHEY and CDR2 SVGEGT. The CDR3 covers 17 residues.

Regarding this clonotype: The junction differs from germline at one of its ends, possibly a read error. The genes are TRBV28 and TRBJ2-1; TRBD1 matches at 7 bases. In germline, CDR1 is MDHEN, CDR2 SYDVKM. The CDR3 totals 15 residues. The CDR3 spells CTSSLMQGAYNEQFF. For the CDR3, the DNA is TGTACCAGCAGTTTAATGCAGGGGGCCTACAATGAGCAGTTCTTC.

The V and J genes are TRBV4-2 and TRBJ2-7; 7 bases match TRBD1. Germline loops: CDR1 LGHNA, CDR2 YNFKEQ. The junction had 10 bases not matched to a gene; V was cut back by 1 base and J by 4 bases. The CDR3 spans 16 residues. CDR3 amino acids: CASSQAGRGFQYEQYF. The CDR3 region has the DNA TGTGCCAGCAGCCAAGCCGGCAGGGGGTTTCAATACGAGCAGTACTTC.

CDR3 protein: CASSRVGGGQNYGYTF. In DNA, the CDR3 is TGTGCCAGCAGCCGGGTGGGCGGGGGACAGAACTATGGCTACACCTTC. The chain combines TRBV7-2 with TRBJ1-2, with 7 bases identical to TRBD1. CDR3 length equals 16 residues. Germline V gene sequence: CDR1 SGHTA, CDR2 FQGNSA. J lost 2 bases, V lost 5 bases, and 11 bases had no gene match.